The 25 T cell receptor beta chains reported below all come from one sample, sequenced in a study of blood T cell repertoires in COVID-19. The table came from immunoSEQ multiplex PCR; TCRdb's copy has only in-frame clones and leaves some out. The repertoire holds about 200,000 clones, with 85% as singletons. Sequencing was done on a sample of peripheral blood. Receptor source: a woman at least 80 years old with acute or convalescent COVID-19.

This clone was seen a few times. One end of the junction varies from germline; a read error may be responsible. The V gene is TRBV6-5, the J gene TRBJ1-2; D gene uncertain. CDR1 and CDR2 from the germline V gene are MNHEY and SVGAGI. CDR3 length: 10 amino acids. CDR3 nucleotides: TGTGCCAGCCGAAACACGCGAGACTATTTC. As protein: CASRNTRDYF.

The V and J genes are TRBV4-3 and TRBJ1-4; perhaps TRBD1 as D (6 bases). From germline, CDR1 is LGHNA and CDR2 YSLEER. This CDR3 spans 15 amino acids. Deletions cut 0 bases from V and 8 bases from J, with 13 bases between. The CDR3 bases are TGCGCCAGCAGCCAAGATGGGGGGGCTTGGGAAAAACTGTTTTTT. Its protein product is CASSQDGGAWEKLFF.

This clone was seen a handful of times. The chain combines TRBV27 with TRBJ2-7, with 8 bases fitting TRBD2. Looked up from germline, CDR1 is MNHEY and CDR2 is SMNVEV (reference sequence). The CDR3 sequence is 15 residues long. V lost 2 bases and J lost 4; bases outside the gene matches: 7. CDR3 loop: CASSLGSGSSYEQYF. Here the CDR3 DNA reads TGTGCCAGCAGTTTAGGGAGCGGGAGTTCTTACGAGCAGTACTTC.

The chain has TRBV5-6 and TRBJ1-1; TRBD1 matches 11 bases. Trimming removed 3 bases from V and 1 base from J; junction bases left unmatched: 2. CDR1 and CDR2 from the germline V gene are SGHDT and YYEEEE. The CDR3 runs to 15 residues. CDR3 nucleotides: TGTGCCAGCAGCTCCGGGACAGGGGGGAACACTGAAGCTTTCTTT. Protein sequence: CASSSGTGGNTEAFF.

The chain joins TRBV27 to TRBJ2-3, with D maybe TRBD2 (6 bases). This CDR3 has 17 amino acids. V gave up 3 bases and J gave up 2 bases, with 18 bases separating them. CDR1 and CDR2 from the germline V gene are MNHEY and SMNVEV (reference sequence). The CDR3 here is CASSFLREDPYTDTQYF. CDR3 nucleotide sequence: TGTGCCAGCAGTTTTCTGCGGGAAGACCCATACACAGATACGCAGTATTTT.

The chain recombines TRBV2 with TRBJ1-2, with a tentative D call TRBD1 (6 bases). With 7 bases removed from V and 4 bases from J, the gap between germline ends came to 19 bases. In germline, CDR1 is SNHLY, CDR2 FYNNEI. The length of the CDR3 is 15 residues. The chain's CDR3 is CASTTRQRTVYGYTF. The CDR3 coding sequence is TGTGCCAGCACCACCCGACAGCGGACAGTCTATGGCTACACCTTC.

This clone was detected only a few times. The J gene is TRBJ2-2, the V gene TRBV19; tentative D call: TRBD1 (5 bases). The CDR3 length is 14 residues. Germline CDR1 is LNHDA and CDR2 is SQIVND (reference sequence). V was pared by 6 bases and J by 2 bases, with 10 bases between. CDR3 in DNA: TGTGCCAGTAGATACAGGAGAAACACCGGGGAGCTGTTTTTT. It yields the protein CASRYRRNTGELFF.

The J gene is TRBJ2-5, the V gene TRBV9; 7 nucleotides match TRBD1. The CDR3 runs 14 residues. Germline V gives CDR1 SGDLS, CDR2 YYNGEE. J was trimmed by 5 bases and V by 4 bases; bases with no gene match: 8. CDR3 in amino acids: CASSPGQFTETQYF. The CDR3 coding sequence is TGTGCCAGCAGCCCGGGACAGTTTACGGAGACCCAGTACTTC. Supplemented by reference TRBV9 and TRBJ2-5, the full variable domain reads DSGVTQTPKHLITATGQRVTLRCSPRSGDLSVYWYQQSLDQGLQFLIQYYNGEERAKGNILERFSAQQFPDLHSELNLSSLELGDSALYFCASSPGQFTETQYFGPGTRLLVL.

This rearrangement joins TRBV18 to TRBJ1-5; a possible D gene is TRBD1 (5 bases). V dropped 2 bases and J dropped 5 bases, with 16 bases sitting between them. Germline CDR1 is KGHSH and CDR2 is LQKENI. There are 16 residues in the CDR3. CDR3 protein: CASSPKGPPGHQPQHF. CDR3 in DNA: TGTGCCAGCTCACCAAAGGGGCCCCCCGGTCATCAGCCCCAGCATTTT.

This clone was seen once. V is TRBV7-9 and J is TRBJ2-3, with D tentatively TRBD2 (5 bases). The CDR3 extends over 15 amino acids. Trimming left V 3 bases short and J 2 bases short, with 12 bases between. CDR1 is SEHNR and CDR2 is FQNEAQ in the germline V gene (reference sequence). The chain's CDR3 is CASSFGADATDTQYF. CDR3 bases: TGTGCCAGCAGCTTTGGAGCGGATGCCACAGATACGCAGTATTTT.

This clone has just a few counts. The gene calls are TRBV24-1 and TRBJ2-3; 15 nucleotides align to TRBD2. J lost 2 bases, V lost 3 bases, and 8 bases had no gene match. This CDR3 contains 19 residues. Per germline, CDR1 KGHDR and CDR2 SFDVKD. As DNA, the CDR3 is TGTGCCACCAGTGATCCATTCGGGACTAGCGGGAGGAACACAGATACGCAGTATTTT. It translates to CATSDPFGTSGRNTDTQYF.

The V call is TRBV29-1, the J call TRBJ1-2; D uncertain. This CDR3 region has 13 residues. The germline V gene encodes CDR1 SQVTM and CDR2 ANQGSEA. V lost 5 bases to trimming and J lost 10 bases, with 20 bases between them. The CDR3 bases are TGCAGCGTTTTGTATCCAGCGTCGCCTGACTACACCTTC. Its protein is CSVLYPASPDYTF.

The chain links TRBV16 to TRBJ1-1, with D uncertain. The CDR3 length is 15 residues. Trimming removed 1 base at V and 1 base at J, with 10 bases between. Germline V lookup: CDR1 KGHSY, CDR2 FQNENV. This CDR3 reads CASSQFRHWNTEAFF. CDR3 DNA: TGTGCCAGCAGCCAATTTAGACATTGGAACACTGAAGCTTTCTTT. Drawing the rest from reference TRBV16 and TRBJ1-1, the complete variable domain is GEEVAQTPKHLVRGEGQKAKLYCAPIKGHSYVFWYQQVLKNEFKFLISFQNENVFDETGMPKERFSAKCLPNSPCSLEIQATKLEDSAVYFCASSQFRHWNTEAFFGQGTRLTVV.

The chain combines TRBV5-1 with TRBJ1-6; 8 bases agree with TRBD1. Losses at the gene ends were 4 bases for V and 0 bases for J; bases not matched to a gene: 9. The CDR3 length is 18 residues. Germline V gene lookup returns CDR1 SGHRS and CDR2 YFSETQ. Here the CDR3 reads CASSAGQVSSSYNSPLHF. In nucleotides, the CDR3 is TGCGCCAGCAGCGCGGGACAGGTTTCGAGCTCCTATAATTCACCCCTCCACTTT.

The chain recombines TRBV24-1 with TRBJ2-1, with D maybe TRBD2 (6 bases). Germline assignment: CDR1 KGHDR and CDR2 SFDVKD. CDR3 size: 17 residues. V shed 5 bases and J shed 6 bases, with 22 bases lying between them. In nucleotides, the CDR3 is TGTGCCACCAGTGCCCCGACTAGGAGCGGTCAGGCCAATGAGCAGTTCTTC. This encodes CATSAPTRSGQANEQFF.

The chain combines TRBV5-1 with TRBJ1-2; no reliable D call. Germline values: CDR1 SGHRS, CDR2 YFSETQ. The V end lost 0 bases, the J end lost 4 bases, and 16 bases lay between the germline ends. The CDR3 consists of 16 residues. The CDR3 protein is CASSLGDYAGSYGYTF. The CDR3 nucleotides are TGCGCCAGCAGCTTGGGAGACTACGCCGGGAGCTATGGCTACACCTTC. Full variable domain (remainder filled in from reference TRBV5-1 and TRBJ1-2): KAGVTQTPRYLIKTRGQQVTLSCSPISGHRSVSWYQQTPGQGLQFLFEYFSETQRNKGNFPGRFSGRQFSNSRSEMNVSTLELGDSALYLCASSLGDYAGSYGYTFGSGTRLTVV.

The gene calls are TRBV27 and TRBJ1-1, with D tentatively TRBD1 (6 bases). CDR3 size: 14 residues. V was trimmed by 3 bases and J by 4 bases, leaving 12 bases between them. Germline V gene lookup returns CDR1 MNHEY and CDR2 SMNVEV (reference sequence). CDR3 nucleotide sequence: TGTGCCAGCAGTTTGTCGACAGGCGGCACTGAAGCTTTCTTT. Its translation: CASSLSTGGTEAFF.

Here the CDR3 reads CASSIEVQETQYF. For the CDR3, the DNA is TGTGCCAGCAGCATAGAGGTCCAAGAGACCCAGTACTTC. This sequence joins TRBV6-2 or TRBV6-3 and TRBJ2-5; D is uncertain. The germline V gene encodes CDR1 MNHEY and CDR2 SVGEGT. CDR3 length: 13 amino acids. Trimming removed 6 bases from V and 1 base from J, with 9 bases in between.

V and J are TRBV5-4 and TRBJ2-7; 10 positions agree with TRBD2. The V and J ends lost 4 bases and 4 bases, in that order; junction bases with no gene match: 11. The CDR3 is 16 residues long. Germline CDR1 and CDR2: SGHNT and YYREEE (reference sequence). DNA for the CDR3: TGTGCCAGCAGCCTGGGGGGTACTAGCGGGACGTACGAGCAGTACTTC. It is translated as CASSLGGTSGTYEQYF.

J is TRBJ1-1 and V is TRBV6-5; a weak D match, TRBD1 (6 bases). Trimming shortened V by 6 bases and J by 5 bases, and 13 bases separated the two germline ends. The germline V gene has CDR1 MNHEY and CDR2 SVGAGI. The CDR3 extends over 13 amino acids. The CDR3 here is CASSAQGRTEAFF. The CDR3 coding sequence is TGTGCCAGCAGCGCACAGGGAAGGACTGAAGCTTTCTTT.

The CDR3 DNA reads TGTGCCAGCAGCTTGGAGGCGGGAGGGGCGCATAGTGCCTCCTACAATGAGCAGTTCTTC. Its protein is CASSLEAGGAHSASYNEQFF. The chain links TRBV5-5 to TRBJ2-1, with 9 bases identical to TRBD2. Looked up from germline, CDR1 is SGHKS and CDR2 is YYEKEE (reference sequence). Germline trimming cut 0 bases from V and 0 bases from J; bases unmatched to any gene: 13. This CDR3 spans 20 amino acids.

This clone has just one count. The CDR3 here is CATSRDLRDTQYF. In DNA form, the CDR3 reads TGTGCCACCAGCAGAGATTTGAGAGATACGCAGTATTTT. The chain recombines TRBV15 with TRBJ2-3; D remains ambiguous. The length of the CDR3 is 13 residues. Germline lookup yields CDR1 LNHNV and CDR2 YYDKDF (reference sequence). Trimming took 0 bases from V and 5 from J, leaving 6 bases between them.

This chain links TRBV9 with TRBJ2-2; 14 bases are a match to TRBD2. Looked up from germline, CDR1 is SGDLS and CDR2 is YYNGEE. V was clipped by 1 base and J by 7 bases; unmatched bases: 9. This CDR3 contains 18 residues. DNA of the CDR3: TGTGCCAGCAGCGTAAGAGGACTAGCGGGAGGACGCGTCGGGGAGCTGTTTTTT. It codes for CASSVRGLAGGRVGELFF.

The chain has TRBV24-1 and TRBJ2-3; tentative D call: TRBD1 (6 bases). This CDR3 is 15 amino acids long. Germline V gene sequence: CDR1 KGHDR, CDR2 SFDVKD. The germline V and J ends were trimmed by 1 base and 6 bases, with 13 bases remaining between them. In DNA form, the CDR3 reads TGTGCCACCAGTGATTTTAACAGGGACGGGGATACGCAGTATTTT. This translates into CATSDFNRDGDTQYF.

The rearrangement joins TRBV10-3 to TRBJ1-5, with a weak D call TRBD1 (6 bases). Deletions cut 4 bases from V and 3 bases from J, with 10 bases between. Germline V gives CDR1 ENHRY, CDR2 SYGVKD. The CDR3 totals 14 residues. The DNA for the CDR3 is TGTGCCATCAGTGCCGGACAGAACAATCAGCCCCAGCATTTT. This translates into CAISAGQNNQPQHF.